Shown below are 31 T cell receptor beta chains from a single sample sequenced in a study of T cell responses to AZD1222 COVID-19 vaccine. This table comes from immunoSEQ multiplex PCR, and its TCRdb copy is limited to in-frame clones, with some not included. Among roughly 180,000 clones listed, roughly 92% were seen once. Sequenced material: peripheral blood, taken 28 days after the second AZD1222 dose. Receptors were obtained from an adult who received the AZD1222 COVID-19 vaccine.

The chain combines TRBV11-2 with TRBJ2-4; TRBD2 is a possible D gene (6 bases). V was cut by 5 bases and J by 1 base, with 21 bases left in between. The CDR3 extends over 18 amino acids. Germline V gene sequence: CDR1 SGHAT, CDR2 FQNNGV. The CDR3 DNA reads as TGTGCCAGCAGCCCACTACCCGCTTCAGCGGGCGCCAAAAACATTCAGTACTTC. The encoded protein is CASSPLPASAGAKNIQYF.

This clone was picked up one time. V gene TRBV28 combines with J gene TRBJ1-3; a possible D gene is TRBD1 (5 bases). In germline, CDR1 is MDHEN, CDR2 SYDVKM. This CDR3 spans 14 amino acids. Trimming took off 2 bases at V and 0 bases at J, with 5 bases between the two ends. CDR3 protein: CASSLGGSGNTIYF. The CDR3, as DNA: TGTGCCAGCAGTTTAGGGGGCTCTGGAAACACCATATATTTT.

About this clone itself: The identical CDR3 is also encoded by other nucleotide sequences in the sample. CDR3 nucleotide sequence: TGTGCCTGGAGTGTACAGGGAAGTTATGGCTACACCTTC. It is translated as CAWSVQGSYGYTF. The chain has TRBV30 and TRBJ1-2; a possible D gene is TRBD1 (6 bases). The CDR3 loop spans 13 amino acids. V was trimmed by 0 bases and J by 5 bases, leaving 10 bases between them. Germline V CDR1 and CDR2: GTSNPN, SVGIG (reference sequence). Drawing the rest from reference TRBV30 and TRBJ1-2, the complete variable domain is SQTIHQWPATLVQPVGSPLSLECTVEGTSNPNLYWYRQAAGRGLQLLFYSVGIGQISSEVPQNLSASRPQDRQFILSSKKLLLSDSGFYLCAWSVQGSYGYTFGSGTRLTVV.

The gene calls are TRBV28 and TRBJ2-3; D not certain. Between the trimmed V and J ends, which lost 7 bases and 0 bases, there was a span of 2 bases. The CDR3 loop spans 11 amino acids. Per germline, CDR1 MDHEN and CDR2 SYDVKM. The CDR3 DNA reads TGTGCCAGCACAAGCACAGATACGCAGTATTTT. It specifies CASTSTDTQYF.

The gene calls are TRBV19 and TRBJ2-4; 7 bases agree with TRBD1. The CDR3 loop spans 17 amino acids. V shed 3 bases and J 0 bases; nucleotides not matched to a gene: 8. Germline lookup yields CDR1 LNHDA and CDR2 SQIVND (reference sequence). The CDR3, as DNA: TGTGCCAGTAGTATCGACAGGGACCCTCTAGCCAAAAACATTCAGTACTTC. It codes for CASSIDRDPLAKNIQYF.

This clone was detected only once. The rearrangement links TRBV2 to TRBJ1-6; D remains unclear. Trimming cost V 1 base and J 6 bases, with 7 bases left between them. The CDR3 has 14 amino acids. CDR1 and CDR2 (germline): SNHLY, FYNNEI. CDR3 bases: TGTGCCAGCAGTGAAGAGGCCTCTAATTCACCCCTCCACTTT. Its protein product is CASSEEASNSPLHF.

The rearrangement joins TRBV7-3 to TRBJ2-1; maybe TRBD2 (6 bases). The CDR3 is made up of 14 amino acids. Trimming shortened V by 5 bases and J by 7 bases, and 15 bases separated the two germline ends. The V gene's germline CDR1 is SGHTA and CDR2 FQGTGA. This chain's CDR3 is CASSPTGTWNEQFF. Here the CDR3 DNA reads TGTGCCAGCAGCCCAACCGGGACTTGGAATGAGCAGTTCTTC.

The rearrangement uses TRBV7-9 and TRBJ1-6; D gene uncertain. The CDR3 is made up of 12 amino acids. Germline CDR1 is SEHNR and CDR2 is FQNEAQ (reference sequence). The V and J ends lost 4 bases and 8 bases respectively, with 6 bases between them. The CDR3: CASSSSYSPLHF. In nucleotides, the CDR3 is TGTGCCAGCAGCTCATCCTATTCACCCCTCCACTTT.

V gene TRBV9 combines with J gene TRBJ2-2; D remains ambiguous. With 2 bases removed from V and 6 bases from J, the gap between germline ends came to 11 bases. The CDR3 loop spans 14 amino acids. Germline-derived CDR1 and CDR2 are SGDLS and YYNGEE. CDR3 sequence reads: CASSVVDTPGELFF. Written as DNA, the CDR3 is TGTGCCAGCAGCGTGGTAGACACGCCCGGGGAGCTGTTTTTT.

The count of this clone is one. The chain recombines TRBV7-2 with TRBJ2-7; D is possibly TRBD1 (6 bases). The CDR3 is 14 amino acids. Trimming took 1 base from V and 5 from J, leaving 12 bases between them. CDR1 is SGHTA, CDR2 FQGNSA, per germline. CDR3 sequence reads: CASSLEWTEHEQYF. DNA for the CDR3: TGTGCCAGCAGCTTAGAATGGACAGAACACGAGCAGTACTTC.

The CDR3 coding sequence is TGCGCCAGCAGCTTGGACAGGGCCGGGTTAGAAAAACTGTTTTTT. This encodes CASSLDRAGLEKLFF. The chain combines TRBV5-1 with TRBJ1-4; D perhaps matches TRBD1 (6 bases). Germline V gene data show CDR1 as SGHRS and CDR2 as YFSETQ. The CDR3 length is 15 residues. Trimming left V 0 bases short and J 8 bases short, with 14 bases between.

The genes are TRBV28 and TRBJ2-2, with 10 bases that match TRBD2. The CDR3 totals 16 residues. Germline loops: CDR1 MDHEN, CDR2 SYDVKM. With V trimmed by 6 bases and J by 5 bases, 9 bases remained unmatched. The CDR3 nucleotides read TGTGCCAGCAGCTTCCCTAGCGGGAGAGAAACCGGGGAGCTGTTTTTT. Its protein is CASSFPSGRETGELFF.

The V call is TRBV28, the J call TRBJ2-2; D gene uncertain. The germline V gene has CDR1 MDHEN and CDR2 SYDVKM. Trimming shortened V by 1 base and J by 3 bases, and 3 bases separated the two germline ends. This CDR3 contains 13 residues. In DNA, the CDR3 is TGTGCCAGCAGTTTATCCCACACCGGGGAGCTGTTTTTT. Translation gives CASSLSHTGELFF.

This chain joins TRBV6-5 and TRBJ1-2; 11 bases match TRBD1. Unmatched junction bases numbered 9, after V lost 5 bases and J lost 7 bases. The CDR3 covers 15 residues. Germline V gene data show CDR1 as MNHEY and CDR2 as SVGAGI. The DNA of the CDR3 is TGTGCCAGCAGTCAAAGGGACAGGGGGGTGAGTGGCTACACCTTC. As protein: CASSQRDRGVSGYTF.

The chain links TRBV5-1 to TRBJ1-1; maybe TRBD1 (6 bases). V was cut by 5 bases and J by 6 bases, with 17 bases left in between. Germline V gene lookup returns CDR1 SGHRS and CDR2 YFSETQ. The CDR3 consists of 14 residues. The CDR3 loop is CASRTQGRASEAFF. In DNA form, the CDR3 reads TGCGCCAGCAGAACCCAGGGGAGGGCGTCTGAAGCTTTCTTT.

The chain links TRBV6-6 to TRBJ1-1; 8 nucleotides align to TRBD1. Germline lookup yields CDR1 MNHNY and CDR2 SVGAGI (reference sequence). V lost 10 bases, J lost 5 bases, and 9 bases stayed unmatched. The CDR3 consists of 13 residues. The CDR3: CAIKDRGRTEAFF. The DNA of the CDR3 is TGTGCCATAAAAGACAGGGGAAGAACTGAAGCTTTCTTT.

In this sample, this clone turned up once. For the CDR3, the DNA is TGTGCCAGCAGCAAGGGGGAGGGGGGTACTGAAGCTTTCTTT. Protein: CASSKGEGGTEAFF. V is TRBV21-1 and J is TRBJ1-1. TRBV21-1 is termed a pseudogene. This CDR3 contains 14 residues.

The chain carries TRBV24-1 and TRBJ1-2; D is ambiguous. Per the germline V gene, CDR1 is KGHDR and CDR2 is SFDVKD. The V end was cut by 3 bases, the J end by 4 bases, with 11 bases between. The CDR3 extends over 14 amino acids. Here the CDR3 DNA reads TGTGCCACCAGTGATCAGCGGCTATCCTATGGCTACACCTTC. This encodes CATSDQRLSYGYTF.

The CDR3 sequence is CASSYSGGHTEAFF. The CDR3 bases are TGTGCCAGCAGTTACTCGGGGGGGCACACTGAAGCTTTCTTT. The chain combines TRBV6-5 with TRBJ1-1, with a tentative D call TRBD1 (6 bases). The CDR3 has 14 amino acids. V dropped 0 bases and J dropped 3 bases, with 8 bases sitting between them. Germline CDR1 reads MNHEY; CDR2 reads SVGAGI.

CDR3 amino acids: CASSQQGMRETQYF. Here the CDR3 DNA reads TGCGCCAGCAGCCAACAGGGAATGCGAGAGACCCAGTACTTC. The rearrangement links TRBV4-1 to TRBJ2-5; the D gene is possibly TRBD1 (5 bases). From germline, CDR1 is MGHRA and CDR2 YSYEKL. This CDR3 is built from 14 residues. V lost 2 bases and J 4 bases, leaving 11 bases between the germline ends.

V gene TRBV4-3 combines with J gene TRBJ2-1; D is undetermined. The V end was cut by 0 bases, the J end by 0 bases, with 12 bases between. Germline V gene sequence: CDR1 LGHNA, CDR2 YSLEER. This CDR3 comprises 17 residues. CDR3 sequence (DNA): TGCGCCAGCAGCCAAGATCTTGGCAGCTACTCCTACAATGAGCAGTTCTTC. Its translation is CASSQDLGSYSYNEQFF.

The chain is built from TRBV19 and TRBJ1-5; D gene ambiguous. CDR1 and CDR2 (germline): LNHDA, SQIVND (reference sequence). The V end lost 3 bases, the J end lost 7 bases, and 13 bases lay between the germline ends. This CDR3 has 14 residues. DNA of the CDR3: TGTGCCAGTAGTATCGGCCAGGTGAGGCAGCCCCAGCATTTT. Residues: CASSIGQVRQPQHF.

J is TRBJ2-7 and V is TRBV9; 7 nucleotides align to TRBD1. After removal of 0 bases from V and 4 bases from J, the junction contained 7 bases not matched to a gene. Germline-derived CDR1 and CDR2 are SGDLS and YYNGEE. The CDR3 has 15 amino acids. The CDR3 is CASSVGGTERYEQYF. The CDR3 DNA is TGTGCCAGCAGCGTAGGTGGGACAGAAAGATACGAGCAGTACTTC.

V usage is TRBV7-9 and J usage is TRBJ1-4, with TRBD1 matching over 7 bases. CDR1 is SEHNR and CDR2 is FQNEAQ in the germline V gene (reference sequence). The CDR3 covers 15 residues. The trim removed 4 bases at V and 5 bases at J, leaving 7 bases unmatched. The CDR3 bases are TGTGCCAGCAGCTCTAGAGCGACAGGGAATGAAAAACTGTTTTTT. Translating gives CASSSRATGNEKLFF. Full variable domain (missing parts from reference TRBV7-9 and TRBJ1-4): DTGVSQNPRHKITKRGQNVTFRCDPISEHNRLYWYRQTLGQGPEFLTYFQNEAQLEKSRLLSDRFSAERPKGSFSTLEIQRTEQGDSAMYLCASSSRATGNEKLFFGSGTQLSVL.

This chain joins TRBV6-5 and TRBJ2-1; D not resolved. The CDR3 extends over 13 amino acids. With 7 bases removed from V and 14 bases from J, the gap between germline ends came to 21 bases. The germline V gene encodes CDR1 MNHEY and CDR2 SVGAGI. The CDR3 DNA follows: TGTGCCAGCACCCTCTCCCTCGGCGACCGGGAGTTCTTC. It encodes CASTLSLGDREFF.

The CDR3 DNA reads TGTGCTAGTGGTTTGGCCAGGGGACAGGGGACTGGAAACACCATATATTTT. Protein: CASGLARGQGTGNTIYF. The chain couples TRBV12-5 to TRBJ1-3, with 10 bases fitting TRBD1. Germline V gene data show CDR1 as LGHNT and CDR2 as FRNRAP. V was clipped by 1 base and J by 2 bases; unmatched bases: 5. The CDR3 is made up of 17 amino acids.

The CDR3 DNA is TGCGCCAGCAGCTTGGGGGGCTTGAACACTGAAGCTTTCTTT. This translates into CASSLGGLNTEAFF. The V gene is TRBV5-1, the J gene TRBJ1-1; D might be TRBD1 (5 bases). The V and J ends lost 0 bases and 0 bases respectively, with 6 bases between them. The CDR3 has 14 amino acids. Germline assignment: CDR1 SGHRS and CDR2 YFSETQ.

The genes are TRBV6-5 and TRBJ1-6; possibly TRBD1 for D (6 bases). The CDR3 sequence is 15 residues long. Germline CDR1 and CDR2: MNHEY and SVGAGI. V lost 7 bases to trimming and J lost 3 bases, with 13 bases between them. CDR3 loop: CASNGGDYYNSPLHF. DNA of the CDR3: TGTGCCAGCAACGGGGGCGACTACTATAATTCACCCCTCCACTTT.

The V call is TRBV21-1, the J call TRBJ2-7; no check of the table's D call, TRBD2, against the DNA was made. TRBV21-1 is classified as a pseudogene. The length of the CDR3 is 15 residues. CDR3 DNA sequence: TGTGCCAGCAGCAAAGCGAGGGCAGGTAACTACGAGCAGTACTTC. Protein product: CASSKARAGNYEQYF.

The V and J genes are TRBV6-7 and TRBJ2-7; 15 bases fit TRBD2. TRBV6-7 is an ORF, and what it does is uncertain. V was clipped by 5 bases and J by 0 bases; unmatched bases: 8. The CDR3 runs 18 residues. The CDR3 protein is CASSRFGTSGGLSYEQYF. In DNA, the CDR3 is TGTGCCAGCAGTCGATTCGGGACTAGCGGGGGGCTCTCCTACGAGCAGTACTTC.

This chain connects TRBV18 to TRBJ1-5, with D maybe TRBD1 (5 bases). Germline V lookup: CDR1 KGHSH, CDR2 LQKENI. V gave up 3 bases and J gave up 0 bases, with 6 bases separating them. The CDR3 length is 14 residues. The CDR3 is CASSPTDSNQPQHF. The CDR3 DNA follows: TGTGCCAGCTCACCGACAGATAGCAATCAGCCCCAGCATTTT.